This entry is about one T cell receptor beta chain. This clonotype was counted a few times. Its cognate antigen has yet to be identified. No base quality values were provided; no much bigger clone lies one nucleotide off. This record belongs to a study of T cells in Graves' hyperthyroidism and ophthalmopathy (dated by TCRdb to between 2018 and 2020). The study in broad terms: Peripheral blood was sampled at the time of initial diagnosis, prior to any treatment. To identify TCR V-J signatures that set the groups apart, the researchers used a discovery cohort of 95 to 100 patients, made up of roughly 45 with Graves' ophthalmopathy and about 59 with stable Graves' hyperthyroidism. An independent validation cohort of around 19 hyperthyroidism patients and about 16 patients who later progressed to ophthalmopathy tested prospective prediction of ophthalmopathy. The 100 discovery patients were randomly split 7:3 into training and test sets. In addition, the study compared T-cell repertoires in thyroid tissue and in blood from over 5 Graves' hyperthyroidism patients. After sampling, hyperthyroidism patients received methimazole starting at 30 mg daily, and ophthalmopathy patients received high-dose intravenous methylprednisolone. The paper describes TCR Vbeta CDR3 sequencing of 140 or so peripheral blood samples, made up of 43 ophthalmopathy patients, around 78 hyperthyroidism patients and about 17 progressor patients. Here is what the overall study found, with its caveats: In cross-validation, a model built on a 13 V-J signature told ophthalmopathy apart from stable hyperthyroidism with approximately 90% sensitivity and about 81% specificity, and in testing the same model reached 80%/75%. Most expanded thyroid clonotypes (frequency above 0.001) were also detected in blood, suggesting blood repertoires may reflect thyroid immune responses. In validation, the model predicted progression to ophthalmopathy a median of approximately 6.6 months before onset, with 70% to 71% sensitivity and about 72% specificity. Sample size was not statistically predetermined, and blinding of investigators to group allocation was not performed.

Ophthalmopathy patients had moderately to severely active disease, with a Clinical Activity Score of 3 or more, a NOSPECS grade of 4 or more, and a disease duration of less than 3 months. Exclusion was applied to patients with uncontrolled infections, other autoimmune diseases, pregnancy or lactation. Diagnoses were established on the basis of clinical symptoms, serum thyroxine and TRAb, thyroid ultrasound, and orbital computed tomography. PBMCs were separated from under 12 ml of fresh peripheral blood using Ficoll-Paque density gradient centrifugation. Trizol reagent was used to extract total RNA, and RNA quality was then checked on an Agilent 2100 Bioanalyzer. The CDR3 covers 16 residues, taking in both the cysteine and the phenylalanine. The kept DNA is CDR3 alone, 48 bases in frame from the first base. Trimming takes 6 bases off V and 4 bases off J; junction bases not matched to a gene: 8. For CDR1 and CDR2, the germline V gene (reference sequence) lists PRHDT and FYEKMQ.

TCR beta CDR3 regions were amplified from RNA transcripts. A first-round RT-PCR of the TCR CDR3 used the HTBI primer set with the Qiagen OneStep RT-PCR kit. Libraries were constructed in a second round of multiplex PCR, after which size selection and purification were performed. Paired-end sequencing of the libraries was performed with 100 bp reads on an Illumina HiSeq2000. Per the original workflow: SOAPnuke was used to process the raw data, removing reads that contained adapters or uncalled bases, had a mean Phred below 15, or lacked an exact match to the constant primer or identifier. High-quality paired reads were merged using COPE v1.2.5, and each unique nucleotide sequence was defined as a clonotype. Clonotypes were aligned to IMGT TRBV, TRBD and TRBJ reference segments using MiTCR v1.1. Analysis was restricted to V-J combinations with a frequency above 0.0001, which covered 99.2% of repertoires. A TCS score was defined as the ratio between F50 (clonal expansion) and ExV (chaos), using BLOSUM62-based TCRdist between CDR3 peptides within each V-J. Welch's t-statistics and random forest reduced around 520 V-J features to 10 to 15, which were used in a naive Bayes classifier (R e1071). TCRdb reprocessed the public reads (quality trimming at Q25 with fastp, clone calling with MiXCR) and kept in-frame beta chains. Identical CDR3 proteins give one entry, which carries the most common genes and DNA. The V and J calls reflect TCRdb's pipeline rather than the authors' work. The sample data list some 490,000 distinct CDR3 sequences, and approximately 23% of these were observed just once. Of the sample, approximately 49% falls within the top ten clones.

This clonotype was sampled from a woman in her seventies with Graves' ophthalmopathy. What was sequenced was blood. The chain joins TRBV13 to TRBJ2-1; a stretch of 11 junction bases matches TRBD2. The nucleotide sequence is TGTGCCAGCAGTAACGGACTAGCGGGCGTTTACAATGAGCAGTTCTTC. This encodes CASSNGLAGVYNEQFF.